This TCR beta chain was recovered during a study of cytomegalovirus exposure and HLA in healthy donors. Whole-study results and caveats: Later analysis identified a missense DCLRE1C variant that was linked to TCR beta V- and J-gene trimming. Several of the most significant clusters appeared, in a later analysis, to be linked to common viral pathogens. Within the data, a cluster of highly shared sequence variants was likely a sequencing artifact.

In the PCR, 60 Vbeta and 13 Jbeta primers were used. Assay used: immunoSEQ multiplex PCR; TCRdb lists only in-frame clones, some missing. The table gives more than 95,000 clones; the top ten clones make up approximately 2.6% of it. Concerning this clone: The antigen remains unidentified.

The sequenced sample was PBMCs. The TCR comes from a man aged 25 to 45 in good health and CMV-seronegative.

The CDR3 sequence is CASSLTSGGPPEQFF. CDR3 DNA: TGTGCCAGCAGTTTGACTAGCGGGGGCCCCCCGGAGCAGTTCTTC. The rearrangement uses TRBV28 and TRBJ2-1; 12 bases align to TRBD2. Germline V CDR1 and CDR2: MDHEN, SYDVKM. Trimming at V came to 3 bases and at J to 10 bases, leaving 7 bases not matched to a gene. CDR3 size: 15 residues. Drawing the rest from reference TRBV28 and TRBJ2-1, the complete variable domain is DVKVTQSSRYLVKRTGEKVFLECVQDMDHENMFWYRQDPGLGLRLIYFSYDVKMKEKGDIPEGYSVSREKKERFSLILESASTNQTSMYLCASSLTSGGPPEQFFGPGTRLTVL.